The T cell receptor beta chain under discussion was sequenced for a study of T cell responses to AZD1222 COVID-19 vaccine. Using immunoSEQ multiplex PCR, the repertoire was profiled, and TCRdb retains in-frame clones only, with some absent. The sample includes 80,000 or so clones, 75% to 95% seen only once; the top ten take under 5%. Broader study findings: Donor demographics were predominantly white British with a female majority; clonal diversity may be underestimated. With dominance at 160-218 and 743-854, vaccine-associated CD4 TCRs spanned spike. Spike-specific TCR depth and breadth grew after two AZD1222 doses.

The germline gives CDR1 GTSNPN, CDR2 SVGIG (reference sequence). The CDR3 extends over 14 amino acids. V was clipped by 5 bases and J by 0 bases, with 13 bases between them. A word on this clone: Its matching antigen is unknown.

The rearrangement links TRBV30 to TRBJ1-1, with D uncertain. The sequence derives from an adult in good health. The input for sequencing was peripheral blood, taken on day 0 of MenACWY control vaccination. CDR3 loop: CAWRLTALNTEAFF. In DNA form, the CDR3 reads TGTGCCTGGCGACTGACCGCCCTGAACACTGAAGCTTTCTTT.